This T cell receptor (beta chain) originates from a study of T cell responses to AZD1222 COVID-19 vaccine. CDR1 is SGDLS and CDR2 is YYNGEE in the germline V gene. The CDR3 extends over 17 amino acids. The V gene end was trimmed by 3 bases and the J gene end by 7 bases; junction bases not matched to a gene: 11. Using immunoSEQ multiplex PCR, the repertoire was profiled, and TCRdb retains in-frame clones only, with some absent. Here the sample spans some 150,000 clones, approximately 94% being singletons. Specimen: peripheral blood, collected on day 0 of AZD1222 vaccination. The sequence was obtained from an adult in good health. This chain links TRBV9 with TRBJ2-1; 12 bases line up with TRBD2. The CDR3 coding sequence is TGTGCCAGCAGCGGCACGGCTAGCGGGAGGGGTAGTAATGAGCAGTTCTTC. It yields the protein CASSGTASGRGSNEQFF. Drawing the rest from reference TRBV9 and TRBJ2-1, the complete variable domain is DSGVTQTPKHLITATGQRVTLRCSPRSGDLSVYWYQQSLDQGLQFLIQYYNGEERAKGNILERFSAQQFPDLHSELNLSSLELGDSALYFCASSGTASGRGSNEQFFGPGTRLTVL.